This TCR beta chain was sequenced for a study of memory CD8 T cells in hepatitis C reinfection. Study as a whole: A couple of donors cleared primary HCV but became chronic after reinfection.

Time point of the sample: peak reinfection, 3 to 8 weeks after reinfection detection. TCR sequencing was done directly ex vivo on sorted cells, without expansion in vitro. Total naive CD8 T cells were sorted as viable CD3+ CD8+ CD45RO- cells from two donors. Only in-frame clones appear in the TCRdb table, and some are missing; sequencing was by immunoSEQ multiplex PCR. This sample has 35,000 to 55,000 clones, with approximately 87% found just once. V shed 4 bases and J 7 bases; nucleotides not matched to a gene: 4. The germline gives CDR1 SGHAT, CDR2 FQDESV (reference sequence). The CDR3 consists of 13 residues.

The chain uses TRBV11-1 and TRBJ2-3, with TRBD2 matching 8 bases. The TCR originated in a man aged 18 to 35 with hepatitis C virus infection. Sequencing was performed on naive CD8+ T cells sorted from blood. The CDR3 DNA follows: TGTGCCAGCAGCTCGGGAGGGGAATATACGCAGTATTTT. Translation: CASSSGGEYTQYF.